The following is a T cell receptor (beta chain) sequence with its context. Its antigen remains unknown. The source of the sample is a study of cytomegalovirus exposure and HLA in healthy donors. Points from the study as a whole: Later analysis reportedly placed an Asian-associated ancestry cluster below the roughly 640-donor mean in N-insertions.

V lost 0 bases and J lost 0, with 6 bases in between. The CDR3 spans 15 residues. Germline V gives CDR1 LGHNA, CDR2 YSLEER. The PCR employed 60 Vbeta primers together with 13 Jbeta primers. Assay: immunoSEQ multiplex PCR; the TCRdb copy retains only in-frame clones and omits some. This table holds 130,000 to 150,000 clones, 80% to 85% found once. Specimen: PBMCs. This TCR derives from a woman aged 25-40 years in good health and CMV-seronegative. The chain uses TRBV4-3 and TRBJ1-3; D not resolved. The CDR3 here is CASSQDASSGNTIYF. CDR3 in DNA: TGCGCCAGCAGCCAAGATGCCAGCTCTGGAAACACCATATATTTT.